This is a list of T cell receptor beta chains from one sample in a study of blood T cell repertoires in COVID-19. Here immunoSEQ multiplex PCR was the method, and the copy in TCRdb shows in-frame clones only, minus some. The table has roughly 200,000 clones, approximately 90% seen once. Sequenced: peripheral blood. All receptors derive from a man aged 40-49 years with active or convalescent COVID-19. The CDR3 runs from the conserved cysteine through the conserved F or W. A D gene is named only where the DNA matches it firmly. Expanded clones are given a class, and other clones once, few, many or no size at all.

.,TRBJ1-2,TRBV5-6,15,few,TGTGCCACTGAACAGGGAAGCGCCTGGGGCTATGGCTACACCTTC,CATEQGSAWGYGYTF
.,TRBJ2-5,TRBV14,15,.,TGTGCCAGCAGCCAAGAGGGGGCAGGGTCGAGGACCCAGTACTTC,CASSQEGAGSRTQYF
TRBD1,TRBJ2-1,TRBV24-1,14,once,TGTGCCACCAGTGATCCAGGACAGGGCTATGAGCAGTTCTTC,CATSDPGQGYEQFF
TRBD1,TRBJ1-6,TRBV19,16,.,TGTGCCAGTAATCCGGACAGGGCCACCTATAATTCACCCCTCCACTTT,CASNPDRATYNSPLHF
.,TRBJ1-5,TRBV2,14,.,TGTGCCAGCAGTGGGACTGATAGCAATCAGCCCCAGCATTTT,CASSGTDSNQPQHF
.,TRBJ1-2,TRBV30,13,few,TGTGCCTGGACCATACCTCCCTACGGGGGCTACACCTTC,CAWTIPPYGGYTF
.,TRBJ1-6,TRBV11-1,14,.,TGTGCCAGCAGCTTAGGTCCCCTCAGGTCACCCCTCCACTTT,CASSLGPLRSPLHF
.,TRBJ1-5,TRBV30,14,once,TGTGCCTGGAGTGTGGGCCAGCAGAATCAGCCCCAGCATTTT,CAWSVGQQNQPQHF
.,TRBJ1-3,TRBV5-1,14,.,TGCGCCAGCAGTACTCAGGGGACTGGAAACACCATATATTTT,CASSTQGTGNTIYF
.,TRBJ2-2,TRBV6-6,15,.,TGTGCCAGCAGCTCTGTCCGTCGGGGGTCCGGGGAGCTGTTTTTT,CASSSVRRGSGELFF
TRBD1,TRBJ2-7,TRBV3-1/TRBV3-2,17,.,TGTGCCAGCAGCCACACTCCGGGACAGAGGGTCGCGGACGAGCAGTACTTC,CASSHTPGQRVADEQYF
.,TRBJ1-6,TRBV5-1,16,.,TGCGCCAGCAGCTTTAGGGAGAGCTCCTATAATTCACCCCTCCACTTT,CASSFRESSYNSPLHF
.,TRBJ1-3,TRBV6-2/TRBV6-3,16,.,TGTGCCAGCAGTTACGGCGGGGTTTGGTCCGGAAACACCATATATTTT,CASSYGGVWSGNTIYF
.,TRBJ2-3,TRBV4-2,13,once,TGTGCCAGCAGCCAGGGTCTAGCTAGTACGCAGTATTTT,CASSQGLASTQYF
.,TRBJ1-1,TRBV4-1,14,.,TGCGCCAGCAGCCACGATACAGGGTACACTGAAGCTTTCTTT,CASSHDTGYTEAFF
.,TRBJ2-3,TRBV3-1/TRBV3-2,16,.,TGTGCCAGCAGCGAGAGCGGGTCTCCTATCACAGATACGCAGTATTTT,CASSESGSPITDTQYF
TRBD1,TRBJ1-1,TRBV19,14,.,TGTGCCAGTAGTCCCCGACAGGGGTACACTGAAGCTTTCTTT,CASSPRQGYTEAFF
.,TRBJ1-1,TRBV27,15,.,TGTGCCAGCAGTTCCTGGCAGGCCATGAACACTGAAGCTTTCTTT,CASSSWQAMNTEAFF
.,TRBJ1-1,TRBV10-2,13,few,TGCGCCAGGGCCGCCACGATGAACACTGAAGCTTTCTTT,CARAATMNTEAFF
TRBD2,TRBJ2-2,TRBV30,18,.,TGTGCCTGGGTTTCCGGGGCGGGAGGGTTTTGGGACACCGGGGAGCTGTTTTTT,CAWVSGAGGFWDTGELFF
.,TRBJ1-2,TRBV15,14,.,TGTGCCACCAGCAGAGGGGGAGGGGCGCGGGGCTACACCTTC,CATSRGGGARGYTF
TRBD1,TRBJ1-1,TRBV18,16,.,TGTGCCAGCTCACTGGGACAGGGAGATTGGTATACTGAAGCTTTCTTT,CASSLGQGDWYTEAFF
.,TRBJ1-5,TRBV19,14,.,TGTGCCAGTAGTATAAGGGAAGGGGCAATGGCCCAGCATTTT,CASSIREGAMAQHF
TRBD1,TRBJ1-1,TRBV6-5,15,.,TGTGCCAGCAACCCTAGCGACAGGGCGAACACTGAAGCTTTCTTT,CASNPSDRANTEAFF
.,TRBJ1-1,TRBV5-4,14,.,TGTGCCAGCAGATCTGGGGGCTCAAACACTGAAGCTTTCTTT,CASRSGGSNTEAFF
TRBD1,TRBJ2-3,TRBV29-1,15,.,TGCAGCGTTGATGGTGACAGGGGTCGTACAGATACGCAGTATTTT,CSVDGDRGRTDTQYF
TRBD1,TRBJ2-5,TRBV9,16,.,TGTGCCAGCAGCCCGAGGACAGGGGACGTCGAAGAGACCCAGTACTTC,CASSPRTGDVEETQYF
.,TRBJ1-2,TRBV28,13,once,TGTGCCAGCAGCGTGACAGCCGACTATGGCTACACCTTC,CASSVTADYGYTF
TRBD1,TRBJ1-2,TRBV4-3,13,.,TGCGCCAGCAGCCCACGGACAGGGAATGGCTACACCTTC,CASSPRTGNGYTF